This is a list of T cell receptor beta chains from one sample in a study of liver allograft versus peripheral blood T cells. MiXCR was run by TCRdb on the reads, yielding one entry per CDR3 protein. This table holds 5,600 or so distinct CDR3 sequences, 15% to 20% found once. The receptors originated from a human patient who had a liver transplant. Some T cells could come from the graft donor. Each CDR3 is given with its conserved first and last residue. The D gene is left open where the match is weak. Part of the rows lack a size; the others show once, few, many or a class for expanded clones.

d_gene,j_gene,abundance,v_gene,CDR3nt,CDR3aa
TRBD2,TRBJ2-7,-,TRBV7-2,TGTGCCAGCAGCTGGGGACTAGCGGAGCCCTACGAGCAGTACTTC,CASSWGLAEPYEQYF
TRBD2,TRBJ2-3,-,TRBV20-1,TGCAGTGCTAGAGATCTTACTAGCGGGAGGTGGGATACGCAGTATTTT,CSARDLTSGRWDTQYF
-,TRBJ1-1,many,TRBV6-2/TRBV6-3,TGTGCCAGCAGTTACTCTGGCATGCCCGCTTTCTTT,CASSYSGMPAFF
TRBD1,TRBJ2-3,-,TRBV20-1,TGCAGTGCCATCCTACAGGGGATCGGTACAGATACGCAGTATTTT,CSAILQGIGTDTQYF
TRBD1,TRBJ1-1,-,TRBV6-5,TGTGCCAGCAGTTACACAAGGACAGGGGAGAGGAACACTGAAGCTTTCTTT,CASSYTRTGERNTEAFF
-,TRBJ1-2,-,TRBV2,TGTGCCAGCACTGCCGCAGGGATCTATGGCTACACCTTC,CASTAAGIYGYTF
TRBD1,TRBJ1-5,medium-sized,TRBV19,TGTGCCAGTTCTACCGGGACAGGGCTGTTTTATAGCAATCAGCCCCAGCATTTT,CASSTGTGLFYSNQPQHF
-,TRBJ1-5,few,TRBV5-6,TGTGCCAGCAGCTTTAGAACCGGTAATCAGCCCCAGCATTTT,CASSFRTGNQPQHF
-,TRBJ1-1,hyperexpanded,TRBV9,TGTGCCAGCAGCTTCGGGACTGGGGCCGTGGAAGCTTTCTTT,CASSFGTGAVEAFF
TRBD1,TRBJ1-1,few,TRBV5-4,TGTGCCAGCAGTCTCTTACAGGGGACGAACACTGAAGCTTTCTTT,CASSLLQGTNTEAFF
TRBD2,TRBJ2-5,-,TRBV11-2,TGTGCCAGCAGCATGTGGGGAGGGGAGACCCAGTACTTC,CASSMWGGETQYF
TRBD2,TRBJ2-5,once,TRBV11-2,TGTGCCAGCAGCTACACTAGCGGGCCTCAAGAGACCCAGTACTTC,CASSYTSGPQETQYF
-,TRBJ2-5,many,TRBV24-1,TGTGCCACCGGAAGCAGGGGGGCTGCAGAGACCCAGTACTTC,CATGSRGAAETQYF
TRBD1,TRBJ1-2,many,TRBV6-5,TGTGCCAGCAGGGGGCAGGGGGCTCTTGGCTACACCTTC,CASRGQGALGYTF
-,TRBJ1-4,few,TRBV28,TGTGCCAGCAGTTTACTCGAGGCAGATAATGAAAAACTGTTTTTT,CASSLLEADNEKLFF
-,TRBJ1-1,-,TRBV11-2,TGTGCCAGCAGCTCACCCCTGGAGGTATACACTGAAGCTTTCTTT,CASSSPLEVYTEAFF
-,TRBJ2-7,-,TRBV5-8,TGTGCCAGCAGCGCGGCGGACACTTACGAGCAGTACTTC,CASSAADTYEQYF
-,TRBJ2-2,medium-sized,TRBV19,TGTGCCAGTGCACTCTTAATGGGAACCGGGGAGCTGTTTTTT,CASALLMGTGELFF
TRBD1,TRBJ2-5,medium-sized,TRBV24-1,TGTGCCACCAGTGCAATGGGACAGGATACCCAGTACTTC,CATSAMGQDTQYF
-,TRBJ1-3,-,TRBV11-2,TGTGCCAGCAGCACTCAGGGGTCTGGAAACACCATATATTTT,CASSTQGSGNTIYF
-,TRBJ2-2,-,TRBV5-5,TGTGCCAGCAGCTTAACACACACCGGGGAGCTGTTTTTT,CASSLTHTGELFF
-,TRBJ2-7,many,TRBV28,TGTGCCAGCTCCGCCCTGGGCAGCCCCTACGAGCAGTACTTC,CASSALGSPYEQYF
-,TRBJ2-7,few,TRBV28,TGTGCCAGCAGTTTATCGCGGTCCTACGAGCAGTACTTC,CASSLSRSYEQYF
-,TRBJ1-5,-,TRBV12-3/TRBV12-4,TGTGCCAGCAGTCCAGACTATAGCAATCAGCCCCAGCATTTT,CASSPDYSNQPQHF
-,TRBJ2-1,medium-sized,TRBV13,TGTGCCAGCAGCGATCATTCAGGGGTCGGCAATGAGCAGTTCTTC,CASSDHSGVGNEQFF
-,TRBJ1-2,-,TRBV28,TGTGCCAGCAGTTTATACCCGACAGATTTGAACTATGGCTACACCTTC,CASSLYPTDLNYGYTF
-,TRBJ2-7,many,TRBV7-5,-,CISVPEADRGSSYEQYF
-,TRBJ1-5,-,TRBV10-3,TGTGCCATCAGTGACTCTAGGGTCGATCAGCCCCAGCATTTT,CAISDSRVDQPQHF
-,TRBJ1-1,-,TRBV19,TGTGCCAGTAGAACAGGTGAAAGAAGAGCTGAAGCTTTCTTT,CASRTGERRAEAFF
-,TRBJ1-3,few,TRBV10-3,TGTGCCATCCAGGGCGCCGGAAACACCATATATTTT,CAIQGAGNTIYF
-,TRBJ2-7,many,TRBV27,TGTGCCAGCAGACCGACCGGGGTCTTCCACGAGCAGTACTTC,CASRPTGVFHEQYF
TRBD1,TRBJ2-1,-,TRBV9,TGTGCCAGCAACGAGGGACAGGGTACCGATGAGCAGTTCTTC,CASNEGQGTDEQFF
-,TRBJ2-1,many,TRBV27,TGTGCCAGCAGCCGATTTGGAGGCACCAATGTTGATGAGCAGTTCTTC,CASSRFGGTNVDEQFF
TRBD1,TRBJ2-1,-,TRBV11-2,TGTGCCAGCAGCTCCACAGGGGTGGAGCAGTTCTTC,CASSSTGVEQFF
-,TRBJ2-1,many,TRBV27,TGTGCCAGCAGTTTTTCGGGGGACTTATCCTACAATGAGCAGTTCTTC,CASSFSGDLSYNEQFF
-,TRBJ2-3,many,TRBV9,TGTGCCAGCAGCGTAGAGGGGCGGGCAGATACGCAGTATTTT,CASSVEGRADTQYF
-,TRBJ2-1,many,TRBV6-5,TGTGCCAGCAGTTACGGGCATAGCTCCTACAATGAGCAGTTCTTC,CASSYGHSSYNEQFF
TRBD2,TRBJ2-7,many,TRBV6-1,TGTGCCGCCTACCCCGGGACTAGCGGGAGAAGATCTTACGAGCAGTACTTC,CAAYPGTSGRRSYEQYF
TRBD2,TRBJ2-5,medium-sized,TRBV30,TGTGCCTGGAGTACTGGACTAGCGGGTCTGTACCAAGAGACCCAGTACTTC,CAWSTGLAGLYQETQYF
-,TRBJ2-1,medium-sized,TRBV27,TGTGCCAGCAGTTTGGACAGCTACAATGAGCAGTTCTTC,CASSLDSYNEQFF
-,TRBJ2-3,-,TRBV12-3/TRBV12-4,TGTGCCAGCAGTTTCGCGGGAAGGGATGATACGCAGTATTTT,CASSFAGRDDTQYF
-,TRBJ2-1,many,TRBV6-2/TRBV6-3,TGTGCCAGCAGTGAGGGGCTTTACGGGCAGTTCTTC,CASSEGLYGQFF
TRBD1,TRBJ2-6,medium-sized,TRBV5-6,TGTGCCAGCACCGACAGGGCAAAAACTGGGGCCAACGTCCTGACTTTC,CASTDRAKTGANVLTF
-,TRBJ2-3,medium-sized,TRBV18,TGTGCCAGCTCACCACCGAAGGTGTGGGCAGATACGCAGTATTTT,CASSPPKVWADTQYF
-,TRBJ2-1,medium-sized,TRBV27,TGTGCCAGCAGTCGAGGATCCTCCTACAATGAGCAGTTCTTC,CASSRGSSYNEQFF
TRBD2,TRBJ2-4,medium-sized,TRBV6-6,TGTGCCAGCACTTTACTGGGACTAGCGGGAGGGTCCGCCAAAAACATTCAGTACTTC,CASTLLGLAGGSAKNIQYF
-,TRBJ1-2,medium-sized,TRBV27,TGTGCCAGCAGTTTATACGTCAGGGGAGGCGATGGCTACACCTTC,CASSLYVRGGDGYTF
-,TRBJ2-5,-,TRBV5-6,TGTGCCAGCAGCGGGGGGTCAGGGTGGCGCTTCGGGGAATTTCAAGAGACCCAGTACTTC,CASSGGSGWRFGEFQETQYF
-,TRBJ2-1,-,TRBV12-3/TRBV12-4,TGTGCCAGCACCCAAGGGGGTAGCTTCAATGAGCAGTTCTTC,CASTQGGSFNEQFF
-,TRBJ2-1,few,TRBV12-3/TRBV12-4,TGTGCCAGCAGTTTTAAGGCCAGAAGTTACAATGAGCAGTTCTTC,CASSFKARSYNEQFF
-,TRBJ1-5,many,TRBV27,TGTGCCAGCAGTTTATCAGCCAGAACATATAGCAATCAGCCCCAGCATTTT,CASSLSARTYSNQPQHF
-,TRBJ2-7,few,TRBV11-2,TGTGCCAGCAGCCTTGGACAGTTAGCCTACGAGCAGTACTTC,CASSLGQLAYEQYF
TRBD1,TRBJ1-1,medium-sized,TRBV18,TGTGCCAGCTCACCACCCGACAGGGCGAACACTGAAGCTTTCTTT,CASSPPDRANTEAFF
-,TRBJ1-2,medium-sized,TRBV14,TGTGCCAGCAGCCATGCCCGCGGGACCTATGGCTACACCTTC,CASSHARGTYGYTF
-,TRBJ1-5,-,TRBV3-2,TGTGCCAGCAGCCACGACAGGTCTGATCAGCCCCAGCATTTT,CASSHDRSDQPQHF
-,TRBJ2-5,medium-sized,TRBV9,TGTGCCAGCAGCGTAGTAGGCAGCCAAGAGACCCAGTACTTC,CASSVVGSQETQYF
-,TRBJ1-2,many,TRBV11-1,TGTGCCAGCAGCTTAGCGGACGGAGCTAACTATGGCTACACCTTC,CASSLADGANYGYTF
-,TRBJ1-1,many,TRBV6-1,TGTGCCAGCAGCACAGGGTATGCTTTCTTT,CASSTGYAFF
TRBD2,TRBJ2-5,few,TRBV9,TGTGCCAGCACGACTAGCGGGGGGTCCGGCGAGACCCAGTACTTC,CASTTSGGSGETQYF
-,TRBJ2-5,-,TRBV9,TGTGCCAGCAGCGTAGTAACTGGCACCTTCGAGACCCAGTACTTC,CASSVVTGTFETQYF